Listed below are T cell receptor beta chains from one sample, sequenced in a study of OX40 agonist ivuxolimab in advanced cancers. Sequencing used immunoSEQ multiplex PCR; TCRdb keeps in-frame clones, though not all of them. This sample yields tens of thousands of clones, of which roughly 85% are seen a single time; around 4.3% belongs to the top ten. Sequencing used CD4+ or CD8+ T cells sorted from blood, obtained in a trial of the OX40 agonist ivuxolimab. The receptor source for this set is an adult with an advanced solid tumor such as melanoma, head and neck, liver or kidney cancer. CDR3s include the opening cysteine and the closing phenylalanine or tryptophan. The D gene is left open where the match is weak. Size is omitted from some rows. Given values are once, few, many or a class for expanded clones.

size | J | D | V | CDR3 | DNA
- | TRBJ1-3 | - | TRBV28 | CASSAHSGNTIYF | TGTGCCAGCAGTGCCCACTCTGGAAACACCATATATTTT
- | TRBJ2-1 | - | TRBV7-3 | CASSPGLGHNEQFF | TGTGCCAGCAGCCCGGGCCTGGGGCACAATGAGCAGTTCTTC
few | TRBJ2-5 | - | TRBV2 | CASTSGGLSQETQYF | TGTGCCAGCACTTCCGGTGGGCTCTCACAAGAGACCCAGTACTTC
- | TRBJ2-7 | - | TRBV15 | CATSRGGNEQYF | TGTGCCACCAGCAGAGGGGGAAACGAGCAGTACTTC
- | TRBJ2-1 | - | TRBV6-1 | CASSISRSYNEQFF | TGTGCCAGCAGCATTTCACGTTCCTACAATGAGCAGTTCTTC
- | TRBJ2-2 | TRBD2 | TRBV5-1 | CASSFTSGNTGELFF | TGCGCCAGCAGCTTCACTAGCGGGAACACCGGGGAGCTGTTTTTT
- | TRBJ2-6 | - | TRBV10-3 | CAISESGASGANVLTF | TGTGCCATCAGTGAGTCGGGGGCCTCTGGGGCCAACGTCCTGACTTTC
- | TRBJ1-1 | - | TRBV27 | CASSLNGRDGYLNTEAFF | TGTGCCAGCAGTTTAAACGGGAGGGACGGTTACTTGAACACTGAAGCTTTCTTT
- | TRBJ2-5 | TRBD2 | TRBV7-2 | CASSTRLAAQETQYF | TGTGCCAGCAGCACGCGACTAGCGGCCCAAGAGACCCAGTACTTC
- | TRBJ1-2 | TRBD1 | TRBV6-1 | CASRSDRQIYGYTF | TGTGCCAGCAGATCGGACAGGCAAATATATGGCTACACCTTC
- | TRBJ1-3 | - | TRBV21-1 | CASSKGRRRDTIYF | TGTGCCAGCAGCAAGGGCAGGCGGCGGGACACCATATATTTT
- | TRBJ2-5 | - | TRBV7-9 | CASSLLTRGGGETQYF | TGTGCCAGCAGCCTCCTCACCCGAGGGGGAGGAGAGACCCAGTACTTC
- | TRBJ2-6 | - | TRBV6-5 | CASSLAYSGANVLTF | TGTGCCAGCAGTCTAGCGTACTCTGGGGCCAACGTCCTGACTTTC
- | TRBJ1-1 | TRBD1 | TRBV27 | CASSPYGTGVGEAFF | TGTGCCAGCAGTCCTTATGGGACAGGGGTAGGTGAAGCTTTCTTT
- | TRBJ1-2 | TRBD1 | TRBV7-9 | CASSSTGGNYGYTF | TGTGCCAGCAGCTCGACAGGGGGCAACTATGGCTACACCTTC
few | TRBJ1-3 | - | TRBV5-4 | CASSLDRASGNTIYF | TGTGCCAGCAGCTTGGACAGGGCCTCTGGAAACACCATATATTTT
- | TRBJ2-6 | - | TRBV5-1 | CASSFISSGANVLTF | TGCGCCAGCAGCTTTATATCTTCTGGGGCCAACGTCCTGACTTTC
- | TRBJ1-1 | TRBD1 | TRBV5-6 | CASARGGTANTEAFF | TGTGCCAGCGCCCGAGGCGGGACAGCGAACACTGAAGCTTTCTTT
- | TRBJ2-1 | TRBD2 | TRBV2 | CASSDVGLVEQFF | TGTGCCAGCAGTGATGTGGGACTAGTTGAGCAGTTCTTC
- | TRBJ1-2 | - | TRBV29-1 | CSGLDRLGYGYTF | TGCAGCGGGTTGGACAGACTGGGCTATGGCTACACCTTC
- | TRBJ2-5 | TRBD2 | TRBV18 | CASSQNLREAPGTQYF | TGTGCCAGCTCACAGAACTTGCGGGAGGCCCCGGGGACCCAGTACTTC
- | TRBJ2-3 | - | TRBV30 | CAWSQGGTGVTDTQYF | TGTGCCTGGAGTCAGGGAGGAACAGGAGTCACAGATACGCAGTATTTT
- | TRBJ2-2 | TRBD2 | TRBV20-1 | CSVAGGGELFF | TGCAGTGTAGCGGGAGGCGGGGAGCTGTTTTTT
- | TRBJ2-1 | - | TRBV5-8 | CASSFSGSLLYEQFF | TGTGCCAGCAGCTTCTCCGGGAGTCTTCTCTATGAGCAGTTCTTC
- | TRBJ2-7 | TRBD2 | TRBV6-7 | CASSYPGTSASYEQYF | TGTGCCAGCAGTTACCCTGGGACTAGCGCGTCCTACGAGCAGTACTTC
- | TRBJ1-3 | TRBD1 | TRBV6-1 | CASSDRGSSGNTIYF | TGTGCCAGCAGCGACAGGGGGTCGTCTGGAAACACCATATATTTT
once | TRBJ2-6 | - | TRBV5-1 | CASSLFKGGTGANVLTF | TGCGCCAGCAGCTTGTTTAAAGGAGGGACTGGGGCCAACGTCCTGACTTTC
- | TRBJ2-1 | TRBD2 | TRBV29-1 | CSVHRAGGPDNEQFF | TGCAGCGTCCACCGAGCGGGAGGGCCCGACAATGAGCAGTTCTTC
- | TRBJ2-1 | TRBD1 | TRBV29-1 | CSTKLGGGNEQFF | TGCAGCACCAAATTAGGGGGCGGGAATGAGCAGTTCTTC
- | TRBJ1-2 | TRBD1 | TRBV6-5 | CASRRSGGRDGYTF | TGTGCCAGCAGGCGCTCAGGGGGAAGGGATGGCTACACCTTC
- | TRBJ1-1 | - | TRBV19 | CASSINSMNTEAFF | TGTGCCAGTAGTATAAACAGCATGAACACTGAAGCTTTCTTT
- | TRBJ2-1 | TRBD2 | TRBV19 | CASSRVAGAGYNEQFF | TGTGCCAGTAGTAGGGTAGCGGGAGCAGGCTACAATGAGCAGTTCTTC
- | TRBJ2-3 | TRBD2 | TRBV28 | CASSPSGGLAGPDTQYF | TGTGCCAGCAGTCCCTCTGGCGGACTAGCGGGACCAGATACGCAGTATTTT
- | TRBJ2-7 | - | TRBV19 | CASSDPGASYEQYF | TGTGCCAGTAGTGATCCGGGCGCTTCCTACGAGCAGTACTTC
- | TRBJ2-5 | - | TRBV7-2 | CASSLQETQYF | TGTGCCAGCTCGCTTCAAGAGACCCAGTACTTC
- | TRBJ2-7 | - | TRBV30 | CAWSASGRYEQYF | TGTGCCTGGAGTGCCTCAGGTAGATACGAGCAGTACTTC
- | TRBJ2-3 | - | TRBV5-1 | CASRRGGTATDTQYF | TGCGCCAGCAGGAGGGGCGGGACAGCCACAGATACGCAGTATTTT
- | TRBJ2-7 | - | TRBV6-5 | CASSYGRIGGYEQYF | TGTGCCAGCAGCTACGGACGGATAGGGGGCTACGAGCAGTACTTC
few | TRBJ1-2 | - | TRBV12-5 | CASGYQDGGYTF | TGTGCTAGTGGTTATCAGGACGGAGGCTACACCTTC
once | TRBJ2-3 | TRBD2 | TRBV7-2 | CASSETSGSPADTQYF | TGTGCCAGCAGCGAGACTAGCGGGAGTCCTGCAGATACGCAGTATTTT
once | TRBJ2-7 | TRBD2 | TRBV7-6 | CASGLTSGFYEQYF | TGTGCCAGCGGCTTGACTAGCGGGTTCTACGAGCAGTACTTC
- | TRBJ1-4 | - | TRBV27 | CASSPPYRVVNEKLFF | TGTGCCAGCAGTCCCCCCTACAGGGTCGTTAATGAAAAACTGTTTTTT
- | TRBJ2-7 | - | TRBV6-6 | CASSSYSTHEQYF | TGTGCCAGCAGTTCTTACTCGACCCACGAGCAGTACTTC
- | TRBJ2-1 | - | TRBV7-2 | CASSQPRRPYPHNEQFF | TGTGCCAGCAGCCAGCCTCGGCGGCCGTATCCCCACAATGAGCAGTTCTTC